This T cell receptor (beta chain) was recorded in a study of control samples from healthy donors and cancer patients. The method was immunoSEQ multiplex PCR; TCRdb's version includes in-frame clones alone and lacks a portion of them. Of about 51,000 clones listed, 88% are singletons. This clone appeared a single time. The CDR3 contains 15 residues. Germline values: CDR1 SEHNR, CDR2 FQNEAQ (reference sequence). V was trimmed by 1 base and J by 0 bases, leaving 9 bases between them. The sequence derives from a man between 50 and 59 years old with head and neck cancer. The sample comprised PBMCs. V gene TRBV7-9 combines with J gene TRBJ2-5; the D gene is possibly TRBD1 (5 bases). The CDR3 DNA sequence: TGTGCCAGCAGCTTAGTGCTAGGGGACCAAGAGACCCAGTACTTC. It encodes CASSLVLGDQETQYF.